Given below is one TCR beta chain in context. Its specificity is not known. This sample stems from a study of CXCR3-negative and CXCR3-positive naive CD8 T cells. Study findings and constraints: CXCR3-positive naive cells carried more hydrophobic TRB CDR3s than CXCR3-negative ones.

The libraries of TRB cDNA were constructed through 5' RACE using UMI labels. TCRdb re-called the 5' RACE reads and gives one entry per CDR3 protein, without DNA. The data show tens of thousands of distinct CDR3 sequences, and the top ten clones hold less than 0.85%. The CDR3 loop spans 15 amino acids. CDR1 and CDR2 from the germline V gene are MDHEN and SYDVKM. This chain uses TRBV28 with TRBJ2-1; TCRdb's D gene call, TRBD2, goes unchecked for lack of DNA. The receptor's source is a human donor in good health. Some clones in this sample may be carry-over from other donors' samples. The sample consisted of naive CXCR3+ CD8+ T cells from blood. Subset noted: CD45RO-CCR7+CD27+CD95- naive CD8+ T cells expressing CXCR3 (TNR3+). CDR3 region: CASSPGTSGTNEQFF.